Listed here are 28 T cell receptor beta chains from one sample, sequenced in a study of blood T cell repertoires in COVID-19. Assay: immunoSEQ multiplex PCR; the TCRdb copy retains only in-frame clones and omits some. The sample lists tens of thousands of clones, around four fifths occurring once. Input material: peripheral blood. Receptors originate from a man between 50 and 59 years old with acute or convalescent COVID-19.

The rearrangement uses TRBV3-1 (or the pseudogene TRBV3-2) and TRBJ2-6; possible D gene TRBD1, 5 bases. The CDR3 is 16 amino acids. Trimming shortened V by 4 bases and J by 0 bases, and 10 bases separated the two germline ends. CDR1 is LGHDT, CDR2 YNNKEL, per germline (reference sequence). In nucleotides, the CDR3 is TGTGCCAGCAGCCGCCGACAGACCTCTGGGGCCAACGTCCTGACTTTC. Its translation: CASSRRQTSGANVLTF.

The gene calls are TRBV30 and TRBJ1-5; perhaps TRBD1 as D (6 bases). V lost 0 bases and J 4 bases, leaving 16 bases between the germline ends. The germline V gene has CDR1 GTSNPN and CDR2 SVGIG (reference sequence). The CDR3 totals 16 residues. The CDR3 nucleotides read TGTGCCTGGAGTGTGGCTAGCAGGGGCAAAAATCAGCCCCAGCATTTT. As protein: CAWSVASRGKNQPQHF.

The chain carries TRBV24-1 and TRBJ1-1; D is unclear. This CDR3 is 14 amino acids long. Germline V gene data show CDR1 as KGHDR and CDR2 as SFDVKD. The germline V and J ends were trimmed by 9 bases and 5 bases, with 18 bases remaining between them. The CDR3 DNA reads TGTGCCACCCGGTCCCCGGGCTCGGGGACTGAAGCTTTCTTT. Translated, it gives CATRSPGSGTEAFF.

This clone was observed once. The rearrangement joins TRBV7-6 to TRBJ2-3; 7 bases are a match to TRBD2. V dropped 4 bases and J dropped 2; count of bases not matched to a gene: 9. This CDR3 comprises 16 residues. Germline loops: CDR1 SGHVS, CDR2 FNYEAQ. Here the CDR3 reads CASSSEPGLTTDTQYF. The CDR3 region has the DNA TGTGCCAGCAGCTCCGAGCCGGGACTAACCACAGATACGCAGTATTTT.

V and J are TRBV13 and TRBJ2-7, with TRBD1 as a possible D gene (5 bases). The germline CDR1 and CDR2 sequences are PRHDT and FYEKMQ (reference sequence). V was trimmed by 0 bases and J by 5 bases, leaving 11 bases between them. CDR3 length equals 14 residues. The CDR3 DNA follows: TGTGCCAGCAGCTTAGGGCAGGGCTTCAACGAGCAGTACTTC. Its translation: CASSLGQGFNEQYF.

V gene TRBV9 combines with J gene TRBJ1-6; TRBD1 is a possible D gene (5 bases). V lost 7 bases and J 7 bases, leaving 9 bases between the germline ends. Germline V lookup: CDR1 SGDLS, CDR2 YYNGEE. The CDR3 totals 12 residues. DNA for the CDR3: TGTGCCAGCCAGCGGGACAATTCACCCCTCCACTTT. Translating it yields CASQRDNSPLHF.

The V call is TRBV24-1, the J call TRBJ2-3, with TRBD2 matching over 13 bases. Losses at the gene ends were 5 bases for V and 8 bases for J; bases not matched to a gene: 3. The CDR3 loop spans 14 amino acids. Germline-derived CDR1 and CDR2 are KGHDR and SFDVKD. The CDR3 here is CATSGTSGRSTQYF. CDR3 coding DNA: TGTGCCACCAGTGGGACTAGCGGGAGAAGTACGCAGTATTTT.

The chain employs TRBV3-1 (or the pseudogene TRBV3-2) and TRBJ1-2; D gene uncertain. CDR3 length: 13 residues. Trimming stripped 4 bases from V and 0 bases from J, with 6 bases between. Germline CDR1 is LGHDT and CDR2 is YNNKEL (reference sequence). The CDR3 sequence is CASSRGPNYGYTF. The CDR3 coding sequence is TGTGCCAGCAGCCGCGGGCCTAACTATGGCTACACCTTC.

This clone was counted only a few times. V usage is TRBV29-1 and J usage is TRBJ2-2, with 10 bases lining up with TRBD2. CDR1 SQVTM and CDR2 ANQGSEA come from the germline V gene. The CDR3 length is 16 residues. Trimming removed 5 bases from V and 3 bases from J; junction bases left unmatched: 9. CDR3 in DNA: TGCAGCGTTAAAAATGGACTAGCGGAGGACACCGGGGAGCTGTTTTTT. Amino acids: CSVKNGLAEDTGELFF.

The CDR3 spells CASSLRSPATNEKLFF. CDR3 coding DNA: TGTGCCAGCAGCTTGAGGAGCCCTGCAACTAATGAAAAACTGTTTTTT. The chain carries TRBV5-6 and TRBJ1-4; D not resolved. Germline values: CDR1 SGHDT, CDR2 YYEEEE. V lost 1 base and J lost 0, with 10 bases in between. The CDR3 length is 16 residues.

The chain is built from TRBV5-6 and TRBJ1-2, with D unclear. V lost 2 bases and J lost 7, with 15 bases in between. CDR1 SGHDT and CDR2 YYEEEE come from the germline V gene. The CDR3 is 14 amino acids. This CDR3 is CASSLPGLESGYTF. DNA of the CDR3: TGTGCCAGCAGCTTACCGGGTCTAGAGAGTGGCTACACCTTC. The variable domain in full, with the rest retrieved from reference TRBV5-6 and TRBJ1-2, is DAGVTQSPTHLIKTRGQQVTLRCSPKSGHDTVSWYQQALGQGPQFIFQYYEEEERQRGNFPDRFSGHQFPNYSSELNVNALLLGDSALYLCASSLPGLESGYTFGSGTRLTVV.

The table lists this clone with a count of one. The genes are TRBV12-5 and TRBJ2-7; the D gene is possibly TRBD1 (6 bases). V was pared by 1 base and J by 4 bases, with 8 bases between. This CDR3 spans 13 amino acids. Germline V gives CDR1 LGHNT, CDR2 FRNRAP. The CDR3 here is CASGLGGPYEQYF. The CDR3 DNA reads as TGTGCTAGTGGTTTGGGGGGGCCTTACGAGCAGTACTTC.

The chain is built from TRBV18 and TRBJ2-3, with D uncertain. Germline CDR1 reads KGHSH; CDR2 reads LQKENI. The CDR3 runs 14 residues. Trimming left V 0 bases short and J 6 bases short, with 10 bases between. The CDR3 is CASSPPVTTDTQYF. The CDR3 DNA reads TGTGCCAGCTCACCACCGGTTACTACTGATACGCAGTATTTT.

This sequence joins TRBV6-7 and TRBJ2-3; TRBD2 agrees at 16 bases. TRBV6-7 belongs to the ORF category, with a function that is uncertain. The junction had 0 bases not matched to a gene; V was cut back by 0 bases and J by 3 bases. The CDR3 loop spans 17 amino acids. The CDR3 reads CASSYSGLAGGTDTQYF. CDR3 nucleotides: TGTGCCAGCAGTTACTCGGGACTAGCGGGGGGGACAGATACGCAGTATTTT.

V and J are TRBV11-2 and TRBJ2-7, with 8 bases aligning to TRBD2. CDR3 length: 15 residues. With 1 base clipped from V and 4 bases from J, the junction kept 6 bases outside the gene matches. Germline-derived CDR1 and CDR2 are SGHAT and FQNNGV. In DNA form, the CDR3 reads TGTGCCAGCAGCTTAGGGGGGACTAGGGCTTACGAGCAGTACTTC. This sequence encodes CASSLGGTRAYEQYF. Complete variable domain (other parts from reference TRBV11-2 and TRBJ2-7): EAGVAQSPRYKIIEKRQSVAFWCNPISGHATLYWYQQILGQGPKLLIQFQNNGVVDDSQLPKDRFSAERLKGVDSTLKIQPAKLEDSAVYLCASSLGGTRAYEQYFGPGTRLTVT.

This chain joins TRBV10-3 and TRBJ2-1; D perhaps matches TRBD1 (5 bases). Germline-derived CDR1 and CDR2 are ENHRY and SYGVKD. The CDR3 runs 11 residues. The V end was cut by 2 bases, the J end by 13 bases, with 9 bases between. CDR3 nucleotide sequence: TGTGCCATCAGTGAGATCAGGGAACAGTTCTTC. It is translated as CAISEIREQFF.

The gene calls are TRBV7-6 and TRBJ2-2; TRBD1 matches at 7 bases. Per germline, CDR1 SGHVS and CDR2 FNYEAQ. The J segment lost 6 bases and the V segment lost 2 bases, leaving 9 bases of the junction unmatched. This CDR3 contains 16 residues. CDR3 coding DNA: TGTGCCAGCAGCTTATTCCCTGGGACAGCGGCCGGGGAGCTGTTTTTT. Encoded protein: CASSLFPGTAAGELFF.

This clone was found once. The V gene is TRBV18, the J gene TRBJ1-2; 8 positions agree with TRBD1. V lost 3 bases to trimming and J lost 4 bases; unmatched junction nucleotides: 7. Germline CDR1 KGHSH, CDR2 LQKENI. This CDR3 has 15 amino acids. The CDR3 DNA reads as TGTGCCAGCTCACCTCCGGGACAGGAGGGCTATGGCTACACCTTC. This gives the protein CASSPPGQEGYGYTF.

In regard to this clone: Other DNA sequences of this sample code for an identical CDR3. The chain uses TRBV5-1 and TRBJ2-1; 7 bases align to TRBD2. Germline V gene lookup returns CDR1 SGHRS and CDR2 YFSETQ. The length of the CDR3 is 15 residues. The V gene end was trimmed by 5 bases and the J gene end by 4 bases; junction bases not matched to a gene: 9. The DNA of the CDR3 is TGCGCCAGCAGTACGGGTCGGGGGGTTTACAATGAGCAGTTCTTC. As protein: CASSTGRGVYNEQFF.

The chain carries TRBV7-7 and TRBJ2-5; D might be TRBD2 (6 bases). The germline gives CDR1 SSHAT, CDR2 FNYEAQ (reference sequence). The CDR3 loop spans 14 amino acids. V lost 4 bases and J lost 4, with 13 bases in between. CDR3 residues: CASSSPGLVETQYF. In nucleotides, the CDR3 is TGTGCCAGCAGCTCCCCGGGACTCGTAGAGACCCAGTACTTC.

The V and J genes are TRBV5-1 and TRBJ2-3; 9 positions agree with TRBD2. The CDR3 is made up of 15 amino acids. Trimming cost V 2 bases and J 2 bases; bases outside gene matches: 3. Germline V gene lookup returns CDR1 SGHRS and CDR2 YFSETQ. CDR3 bases: TGCGCCAGCAGCTTACTAGCGGGTGCCACAGATACGCAGTATTTT. This gives the protein CASSLLAGATDTQYF.

V gene TRBV12-3 or TRBV12-4 combines with J gene TRBJ1-2; no definite D call. The CDR3 contains 13 residues. The ends were cut back, 5 bases at V and 3 bases at J, with 10 bases in the middle. Here the CDR3 reads CASSHLGDYGYTF. Here the CDR3 DNA reads TGTGCCAGCAGTCACCTAGGAGACTATGGCTACACCTTC.

V is TRBV5-1 and J is TRBJ2-7; 7 nucleotides line up with TRBD2. With 0 bases clipped from V and 7 bases from J, the junction kept 10 bases outside the gene matches. Per the germline V gene, CDR1 is SGHRS and CDR2 is YFSETQ. The CDR3 contains 15 residues. CDR3 loop: CASSLVGGSPGEQYF. The DNA of the CDR3 is TGCGCCAGCAGCTTGGTAGGCGGGAGCCCCGGGGAGCAGTACTTC.

The CDR3 here is CASSPRRDRGVRSNQPQHF. Written as DNA, the CDR3 is TGTGCCAGCAGTCCCCGTCGGGACAGGGGGGTGCGTAGCAATCAGCCCCAGCATTTT. V and J are TRBV27 and TRBJ1-5, with 11 bases identical to TRBD1. The CDR3 extends over 19 amino acids. The trim removed 5 bases at V and 0 bases at J, leaving 12 bases unmatched. Germline values: CDR1 MNHEY, CDR2 SMNVEV (reference sequence).

This chain uses TRBV5-6 with TRBJ1-1, with 7 bases fitting TRBD1. This CDR3 is built from 17 residues. Germline trimming cut 4 bases from V and 1 base from J; bases unmatched to any gene: 13. The germline V gene has CDR1 SGHDT and CDR2 YYEEEE. This CDR3 is CASSPTGWRPGNTEAFF. The CDR3 DNA reads TGTGCCAGCAGCCCGACAGGGTGGCGACCGGGGAACACTGAAGCTTTCTTT.

V usage is TRBV6-6 and J usage is TRBJ2-5; 7 nucleotides line up with TRBD1. Looked up from germline, CDR1 is MNHNY and CDR2 is SVGAGI (reference sequence). With 6 bases clipped from V and 2 bases from J, the junction kept 12 bases outside the gene matches. The CDR3 extends over 16 amino acids. The CDR3 bases are TGTGCCAGCAGCTCCCTCACTTCGGGACAGCAAGAGACCCAGTACTTC. Translation: CASSSLTSGQQETQYF.

The chain couples TRBV5-1 to TRBJ2-5; 8 bases agree with TRBD2. The V gene end was trimmed by 0 bases and the J gene end by 5 bases; junction bases not matched to a gene: 6. This CDR3 is 15 amino acids long. Germline V gives CDR1 SGHRS, CDR2 YFSETQ. This CDR3 reads CASSLGPGRVETQYF. CDR3 nucleotide sequence: TGCGCCAGCAGCTTGGGACCCGGGAGGGTCGAGACCCAGTACTTC. Full variable domain (rest looked up from reference TRBV5-1 and TRBJ2-5): KAGVTQTPRYLIKTRGQQVTLSCSPISGHRSVSWYQQTPGQGLQFLFEYFSETQRNKGNFPGRFSGRQFSNSRSEMNVSTLELGDSALYLCASSLGPGRVETQYFGPGTRLLVL.

The V call is TRBV6-5, the J call TRBJ2-2; 7 positions agree with TRBD1. This CDR3 contains 15 residues. Germline CDR1 reads MNHEY; CDR2 reads SVGAGI. V was clipped by 2 bases and J by 5 bases; unmatched bases: 5. The CDR3 sequence: CASSYRQGATGELFF. DNA of the CDR3: TGTGCCAGCAGTTACCGACAGGGAGCAACCGGGGAGCTGTTTTTT.